The rows below give T cell receptor beta chains drawn from one sample of a study of cytomegalovirus exposure and HLA in healthy donors. Here immunoSEQ multiplex PCR was the method, and the copy in TCRdb shows in-frame clones only, minus some. The sample contains 130,000 to 150,000 clones, around 75% of which appear only once. Sequenced material: PBMCs. These receptors originate from a female donor in good health and CMV-seronegative. Both conserved end residues are part of each CDR3. The D gene is left open where the match is weak. Some rows have no size entry. The others give once, few or many, or a class for an expanded clone.

V	size	J	length	D	DNA	CDR3
TRBV7-8	NA	TRBJ2-7	15	TRBD1	TGTGCCAGCAGCTTCGACAGGGTTAAAGCCTACGAGCAGTACTTC	CASSFDRVKAYEQYF
TRBV7-8	NA	TRBJ2-2	14	NA	TGTGCCAGCAGCCCAAGGGCAGGGGACGGGGAGCTGTTTTTT	CASSPRAGDGELFF
TRBV6-5	NA	TRBJ1-3	14	NA	TGTGCCAGCCATAGAGGGCTGGGTGGAAACACCATATATTTT	CASHRGLGGNTIYF
TRBV28	NA	TRBJ2-7	14	TRBD1	TGTGCCAGCAGCAAGGACAGGGGGCTCGACGAGCAGTACTTC	CASSKDRGLDEQYF
TRBV30	NA	TRBJ2-3	15	TRBD2	TGTGCCTGGAGTGATCTACTAGCGGTCACAGATACGCAGTATTTT	CAWSDLLAVTDTQYF
TRBV5-1	NA	TRBJ2-1	13	NA	TGCGCCAGCAGCGGCGGGACGCCCGGTGAGCAGTTCTTC	CASSGGTPGEQFF
TRBV30	NA	TRBJ2-5	15	TRBD2	TGTGCCTGGAGTGAGTTAGCGGGAGCTGGAGAGACCCAGTACTTC	CAWSELAGAGETQYF
TRBV30	NA	TRBJ2-3	14	NA	TGTGCCTGGAGGCGGCGCGAGGCCCCAGATACGCAGTATTTT	CAWRRREAPDTQYF
TRBV2	NA	TRBJ1-1	14	NA	TGTGCCAGCAGTGAGTTAGGGGTGAACACTGAAGCTTTCTTT	CASSELGVNTEAFF
TRBV6-1	NA	TRBJ2-7	13	NA	TGTGCCAGCAGCTCCGAGCTAGCCTCTGAGCAGTACTTC	CASSSELASEQYF
TRBV28	NA	TRBJ2-3	16	TRBD1	TGTGCCAGCAGTTTAGGGGACACAGGGGGAGGAGATACGCAGTATTTT	CASSLGDTGGGDTQYF
TRBV9	NA	TRBJ1-2	16	NA	TGTGCCAGCAGCGGCCTGTTCTGGACCGCGGACAGCGGAATTGCCTTC	CASSGLFWTADSGIAF
TRBV11-2	NA	TRBJ1-6	13	NA	TGTGCCACCACGCCCTCGGGAGGCTCACCCCTCCACTTT	CATTPSGGSPLHF
TRBV7-6	once	TRBJ2-7	16	TRBD2	TGTGCCAGCAGCCTCACCCCCGGACTAGCGGGACACGAGCAGTACTTC	CASSLTPGLAGHEQYF
TRBV19	NA	TRBJ1-4	16	TRBD1	TGTGCCAGTAATCCACTATTCGACAGGGAATCGGAAAAACTGTTTTTT	CASNPLFDRESEKLFF
TRBV6-1	NA	TRBJ1-5	13	NA	TGTGCCAGCACGGGAACTAGCAATCAGCCCCAGCATTTT	CASTGTSNQPQHF
TRBV9	few	TRBJ2-5	15	NA	TGTGCCAGCAGCGTAGGGGCAGGGTACCAAGAGACCCAGTACTTC	CASSVGAGYQETQYF
TRBV2	NA	TRBJ1-4	15	NA	TGTGCCAGCAGCCCTGACAGCGCAACTAATGAAAAACTGTTTTTT	CASSPDSATNEKLFF
TRBV4-1	NA	TRBJ2-7	15	TRBD1	TGCGCCAGCAGCCACGGACAGGGTCTAGATAGAGAGCAGTACTTC	CASSHGQGLDREQYF
TRBV4-3	once	TRBJ2-7	16	NA	TGCGCCAGCAGCCAAGATAGCACAGGGAATCACTACGAGCAGTACTTC	CASSQDSTGNHYEQYF
TRBV28	NA	TRBJ1-1	14	NA	TGTGCCAGCAGTCTGGACAGTTTGAACACTGAAGCTTTCTTT	CASSLDSLNTEAFF
TRBV2	NA	TRBJ1-6	13	NA	TGTGCCAGCGTCCTCTGGAGGAATTCACCCCTCCACTTT	CASVLWRNSPLHF
TRBV6-1	NA	TRBJ1-1	13	NA	TGTGCCAGCAGTGAAGCGAGGAGTGTTACGGCTTTCTTT	CASSEARSVTAFF
TRBV4-2	NA	TRBJ1-2	13	NA	TGTGCCAGCAGCCAAGTCGCCAGGGATGGCTACACCTTC	CASSQVARDGYTF
TRBV18	NA	TRBJ1-2	13	NA	TGTGCCAGCTCACCCTCCGGAGGCTCTGGCTACACCTTC	CASSPSGGSGYTF
TRBV7-6	few	TRBJ2-1	16	TRBD2	TGTGCCAGCAGCTTAGCCGACAGCGGGGGGATCAATGAGCAGTTCTTC	CASSLADSGGINEQFF
TRBV15	once	TRBJ2-7	12	TRBD1	TGTGCCACCAGCGGGTTAGACAGGGAACCGTACTTC	CATSGLDREPYF
TRBV10-2	once	TRBJ1-2	15	NA	TGCGCCAGCAGTGAGTCTGGAGGAGCGATCTATGGCTACACCTTC	CASSESGGAIYGYTF
TRBV10-2	NA	TRBJ1-4	14	TRBD1	TGCGCCAGCAGTGAAGGGGGCAGGGGTGAAAAACTGTTTTTT	CASSEGGRGEKLFF